Sequencing of this TCR beta chain was carried out in a study of post-analysis software for immune sequencing data. Study-wide findings and caveats: Relative to controls, patients had roughly five TRBV segments at higher frequency, with TRBV5-6, TRBV5-1 and TRBV20-1 among these. Strong same-batch co-clustering of samples appeared with F measure clustering. Versus controls, multiple sclerosis patients showed significantly lower diversity (normalized Chao1).

Tagging with unique molecular identifiers was a feature of the TCR beta cDNA libraries. Using its own MiXCR run on the PCR reads, TCRdb lists one record per CDR3 protein. The sample includes roughly 400,000 distinct CDR3 sequences, 30% to 45% of them seen just once. This CDR3 spans 16 amino acids. Germline V gives CDR1 MDHEN, CDR2 SYDVKM. Trimming cost V 5 bases and J 2 bases; bases outside gene matches: 8. This clonotype was seen a handful of times. Its target is unknown. This TCR came from a girl aged 2 to 10 with multiple sclerosis. Sequencing was carried out using blood. The chain joins TRBV28 to TRBJ2-5, with 10 bases lining up with TRBD2. The CDR3 region has the DNA TGTGCCAGCAGTCCAACGGGACTAGCGAGACAAGAGACCCAGTACTTC. This translates into CASSPTGLARQETQYF.